A selection of T cell receptor beta chains follows, all from one sample in a study of T cell responses to AZD1222 COVID-19 vaccine. Data came from immunoSEQ multiplex PCR; TCRdb stores just in-frame clones and leaves some out. The table lists fewer than 120,000 clones, around 93% of them singletons. Material: peripheral blood, obtained 28 days after the second AZD1222 dose. Receptors were obtained from an adult who received the AZD1222 COVID-19 vaccine. Both conserved end residues are part of each CDR3. Fields, in order: D gene, J gene, V gene, CDR3 DNA, CDR3 protein. D genes are given only for firm matches.

D gene: .
J gene: TRBJ2-2
V gene: TRBV2
CDR3 DNA: TGTGCCAGCAGACCCACAGTGAACACCGGGGAGCTGTTTTTT
CDR3 protein: CASRPTVNTGELFF

D gene: .
J gene: TRBJ1-2
V gene: TRBV28
CDR3 DNA: TGTGCCAGCAGGAAGGACGAAAGCCGTGGCTATGGCTACACCTTC
CDR3 protein: CASRKDESRGYGYTF

D gene: .
J gene: TRBJ2-1
V gene: TRBV5-1
CDR3 DNA: TGCGCCAGCAGTTTTCGGGCGAGCTCCTACAATGAGCAGTTCTTC
CDR3 protein: CASSFRASSYNEQFF

D gene: .
J gene: TRBJ2-3
V gene: TRBV5-8
CDR3 DNA: TGTGCCAGCAGCGCAGACAGCGCCCTGTCTACAGATACGCAGTATTTT
CDR3 protein: CASSADSALSTDTQYF

D gene: .
J gene: TRBJ1-1
V gene: TRBV3-1/TRBV3-2
CDR3 DNA: TGTGCCAGCAGCCGCTCTCAGGCGAGGAGCGAGGCTGAAGCTTTCTTT
CDR3 protein: CASSRSQARSEAEAFF

D gene: .
J gene: TRBJ1-1
V gene: TRBV5-4
CDR3 DNA: TGTGCCAGCAGCTTGGACAGGGCAGGGGTAGCTTTCTTT
CDR3 protein: CASSLDRAGVAFF

D gene: .
J gene: TRBJ2-1
V gene: TRBV3-1/TRBV3-2
CDR3 DNA: TGTGCCAGCAGCGCCCCTTCTATGAATGAGCAGTTCTTC
CDR3 protein: CASSAPSMNEQFF

D gene: TRBD1
J gene: TRBJ2-2
V gene: TRBV6-6
CDR3 DNA: TGTGCCAGCAGTTACCGGACAGGGTCGGACGGGGAGCTGTTTTTT
CDR3 protein: CASSYRTGSDGELFF

D gene: .
J gene: TRBJ1-2
V gene: TRBV6-4
CDR3 DNA: TGTGCCAGCAGTGCGGACACGTCTAACTATGGCTACACCTTC
CDR3 protein: CASSADTSNYGYTF

D gene: .
J gene: TRBJ1-1
V gene: TRBV11-2
CDR3 DNA: TGTGCCAGCAGCTTAGGGGGCTGGAACACTGAAGCTTTCTTT
CDR3 protein: CASSLGGWNTEAFF

D gene: .
J gene: TRBJ1-2
V gene: TRBV3-1/TRBV3-2
CDR3 DNA: TGTGCCAGCAGTCATGGGGAAGGTGGCTACACCTTC
CDR3 protein: CASSHGEGGYTF

D gene: .
J gene: TRBJ1-1
V gene: TRBV3-1/TRBV3-2
CDR3 DNA: TGTGCCAGCAGCCAAGACTATAGGAATGCGTGGACTGAAGCTTTCTTT
CDR3 protein: CASSQDYRNAWTEAFF

D gene: .
J gene: TRBJ1-1
V gene: TRBV19
CDR3 DNA: TGTGCCAGTAGTCCCAGCTTGGGGGCCACTGAAGCTTTCTTT
CDR3 protein: CASSPSLGATEAFF

D gene: .
J gene: TRBJ1-6
V gene: TRBV2
CDR3 DNA: TGTGCCAGCAGGGAGGGCAGGGATTCACCCCTCCACTTT
CDR3 protein: CASREGRDSPLHF

D gene: TRBD1
J gene: TRBJ1-6
V gene: TRBV3-1/TRBV3-2
CDR3 DNA: TGTGCCAGCAGCCAGCGGGACAGGGATTCACCCCTCCACTTT
CDR3 protein: CASSQRDRDSPLHF

D gene: .
J gene: TRBJ1-2
V gene: TRBV5-4
CDR3 DNA: TGTGCCAGCAGCCCTCAACGGGGGTATGGGAACTATGGCTACACCTTC
CDR3 protein: CASSPQRGYGNYGYTF

D gene: .
J gene: TRBJ2-7
V gene: TRBV7-8
CDR3 DNA: TGTGCCAGCAGCTTAGGACTAAGGGGGGGGACCTACGAGCAGTACTTC
CDR3 protein: CASSLGLRGGTYEQYF

D gene: TRBD1
J gene: TRBJ1-3
V gene: TRBV12-5
CDR3 DNA: TGTGCTAGTGGTTTCTCCGGGACAGGACCTGGAAACACCATATATTTT
CDR3 protein: CASGFSGTGPGNTIYF

D gene: TRBD1
J gene: TRBJ1-5
V gene: TRBV4-1
CDR3 DNA: TGCGCCAGCAGCGTCGGACAGGGGAATCAGCCCCAGCATTTT
CDR3 protein: CASSVGQGNQPQHF

D gene: .
J gene: TRBJ1-2
V gene: TRBV7-9
CDR3 DNA: TGTGCCAGCAGCTTTAATGAGGGGCAGAGTGGCTACACCTTC
CDR3 protein: CASSFNEGQSGYTF

D gene: .
J gene: TRBJ1-6
V gene: TRBV11-2
CDR3 DNA: TGTGCCAGCAGCCTACAGGAGCCCTCGGTGTCACCCCTCCACTTT
CDR3 protein: CASSLQEPSVSPLHF

D gene: TRBD1
J gene: TRBJ1-6
V gene: TRBV2
CDR3 DNA: TGTGCCAGCAGGCGGAGACAGGGGGATTGGGCCCTCCACTTT
CDR3 protein: CASRRRQGDWALHF